This T cell receptor (beta chain) came from a study of shared clonotypes between healthy human individuals (dated by TCRdb to between 2020 and 2021). General notes on the study: Two women and a few men aged 18 to 49 years were included in the cohort. Per donor, three plates each were used for CD4 naive and CD4 memory, two for CD8 naive, and one for CD8 memory. The study deeply sequenced blood TCR repertoires of several healthy adults to estimate repertoire size and the extent of clonotype sharing between individuals. Different laboratories and diverse techniques were used to prepare libraries and sequence TCR repertoires, to increase sequencing depth and limit assay-specific biases. Leukapheresis yielded between about 0.9 and 9 billion PBMCs per donor. Study-wide findings and limitations: Incomplete sequencing was indicated by rarefaction of sorted-subset datasets, despite the large sequencing depth. Compared with non-shared clonotypes, clonotypes shared by all four sorted-subset donors had higher generation probabilities. Sharing across several donors was observed for around 4.8% of naive CD4, under 4% of naive CD8, 2.3% of memory CD4, and about 0.39% of memory CD8 clonotypes. Sampling was limited to blood, and TCR repertoires in tissue likely differ from TCR repertoires in blood. Pairwise subsampling indicated that sequencing depth was expected to affect the degree of clonotype sharing among donors. Naive subsets generally had larger estimated clonotype richness than memory subsets did. The genetic and exposure-history diversity represented was limited by the small number of donors.

TCR CDR3 regions were amplified from genomic DNA by multiplex PCR using the deep immunoSEQ assay. Extracted genomic DNA from each cell subset was spread evenly across all wells of several immunoSEQ 96-well plates, with each plate serving as a replicate. Each replicate PCR for sorted subsets received around 0.2 ug genomic DNA, equal to about 30,000 T cell genomes. The purified libraries were quantified using a Qubit 3.0 fluorometer, sized with a Bioanalyzer 2100, and then quantified again using the KAPA Library Quantification kit. A separate single-read 150-cycle Illumina NextSeq 550 flow cell was used to sequence each immunoSEQ 96-well plate. The authors processed their data as follows. Because the immunoSEQ output held only junctional sequences and lacked quality scores, the filtering could not match the filtering applied to full-length reads. To assign V/J genes and CDR3, sequences were annotated against IMGT germline references using PyIR, a Python wrapper for IgBLAST v1.9. Reads with weak V/J assignments (E-value above 1e-6), missing CDR3, stop codons, out-of-frame junctions, or ambiguous translated residues were removed. V3J clonotypes were defined as sequences sharing an identical inferred V gene, J gene, and CDR3 amino acid sequence. The percentage overlap between two repertoires was calculated by dividing the number of shared unique clonotypes by the size of the smaller repertoire. Richness of each repertoire was evaluated using RTK rarefaction, the Chao1 estimator, and Recon v2.1 estimates of unobserved clonotypes. OLGA was used to compute generation probabilities for all TCRbeta clonotypes that the gDNA method yielded from a handful of donors. TCRdb stores this immuneACCESS table with in-frame sequences only. Part of the clones is absent; in the studies checked, under half of the shortfall reflects unresolved V genes, and no reason is known for the rest. The D gene and trimming were derived from the DNA, and the V and J assignments and clone size from that table. The sample table records about 2.1 million clones; 80% to 95% of these occur just once. The ten largest account for around 1.8% of the sample.

The germline V gene encodes CDR1 SGHVS and CDR2 FNYEAQ. From the cysteine up to the phenylalanine, the CDR3 has a length of 15 residues. The entry retains the CDR3 DNA only, 45 bases that are in frame from base 1. Relative to germline, V is missing 5 bases and J is missing 2 bases, with 6 bases of the junction outside any gene match. For the CD8 naive samples, CD45RO-negative cells were positively selected for CCR7, yielding a CD45RA+CCR7+ population from which TemRA cells were excluded. The donors were healthy, HIV-negative adults with no recently reported acute infections or vaccinations. Every donor was a Caucasian adult living in Nashville, Tennessee, USA. After blood collection by leukapheresis, PBMCs were isolated using Ficoll-Histopaque density gradient centrifugation and then cryopreserved in the vapor phase of liquid nitrogen. Analytical flow cytometry was used to check the purity and quantity of each magnetically sorted T cell population. Genomic DNA was isolated from each sorted fraction and quantified by UV absorbance on a Nanodrop 2000c.

A remark on this clone: What antigen it recognizes has not been identified. No per-base quality is available; no much larger clone lies one base away.

The sample consisted of naive CD8+ T cells from PBMCs. This sample's cell subset or site label indicates: CD45RA+CCR7+. This chain is built from TRBV7-6 and TRBJ2-1; 7 bases in the junction line up with TRBD2. The sequence came from a man younger than 35 in good health. Some clones in this sample may be carry-over from other donors' samples. The nucleotides are TGTGCCAGCAGCCTGGGCGGGAGAACCTACAATGAGCAGTTCTTC. Translated, it gives CASSLGGRTYNEQFF.